This T cell receptor beta chain was retrieved from a study of vaccination and CD4 T cells after COVID-19. An Oncomine TCR Beta short-read assay was used to sequence the DNA from cultured CD4+ T cells. MiXCR, run by TCRdb on the PCR reads, gives a single entry per CDR3 protein. This table holds around 21,000 distinct CDR3 sequences, around 53% found once. V lost 1 base to trimming and J lost 4 bases, with 13 bases between them. The CDR3 consists of 15 residues. Germline values: CDR1 SGHTA, CDR2 FQGNSA. Remarks on this clonotype: Its target is unknown.

Treatment defined: roughly 11-day PBMC culture with coronavirus spike peptide pools or control peptides (ViraFEST assay). Points from the study as a whole: Convalescent patients saw a median around 86% of their reactive clones show up only after vaccination.

This chain uses TRBV7-2 with TRBJ1-1; D gene unclear. Sequencing was performed on CD4+ T cells from blood, cultured in vitro. The TCR sequence derives from a human donor who had recovered from COVID-19. CDR3 coding DNA: TGTGCCAGCAGCTTAGACGCAGGTGTGGGCACTGAAGCTTTCTTT. Translated, it gives CASSLDAGVGTEAFF.